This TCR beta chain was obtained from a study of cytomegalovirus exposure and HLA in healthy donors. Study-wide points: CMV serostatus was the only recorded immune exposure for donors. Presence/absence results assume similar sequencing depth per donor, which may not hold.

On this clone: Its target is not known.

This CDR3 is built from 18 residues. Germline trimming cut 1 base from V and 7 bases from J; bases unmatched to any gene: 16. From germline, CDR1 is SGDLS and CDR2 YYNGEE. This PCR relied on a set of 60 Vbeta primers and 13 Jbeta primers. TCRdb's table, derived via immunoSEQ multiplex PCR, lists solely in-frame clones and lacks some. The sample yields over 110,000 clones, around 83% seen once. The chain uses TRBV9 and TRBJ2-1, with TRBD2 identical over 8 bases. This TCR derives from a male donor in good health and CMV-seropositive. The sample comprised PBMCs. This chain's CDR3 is CASSVPAAMPGGFNEQFF. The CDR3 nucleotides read TGTGCCAGCAGCGTACCCGCCGCTATGCCGGGAGGGTTTAATGAGCAGTTCTTC.